The present T cell receptor beta chain was sequenced within a study of blood T cell repertoires in COVID-19. Sequencing used immunoSEQ multiplex PCR; TCRdb keeps in-frame clones, though not all of them. The table includes 200,000 or so clones, 88% detected once. J gave up 7 bases and V 0 bases, and 4 bases lay outside the gene matches. This CDR3 has 15 amino acids. CDR1 is KGHSH and CDR2 is LQKENI in the germline V gene. This clonotype was sampled from a man in his 70s with acute or convalescent COVID-19. This chain connects TRBV18 to TRBJ2-1, with 9 bases that match TRBD2. Sample: peripheral blood. The CDR3 loop reads CASSPPSGRKNEQFF. The CDR3 DNA reads TGTGCCAGCTCACCACCGAGCGGGAGGAAGAATGAGCAGTTCTTC. Based on the CDR3 plus reference TRBV18 and TRBJ2-1, the full variable domain is NAGVMQNPRHLVRRRGQEARLRCSPMKGHSHVYWYRQLPEEGLKFMVYLQKENIIDESGMPKERFSAEFPKEGPSILRIQQVVRGDSAAYFCASSPPSGRKNEQFFGPGTRLTVL.